The 32 T cell receptor beta chains in this list originate from one sample, sequenced in a study of early T cells in non-severe SARS-CoV-2 infection. TCRdb called the 5' RACE reads again in MiXCR, with one record for every CDR3 protein. Among about 69,000 distinct CDR3 sequences listed, roughly 8.7% were seen once. The sample comprised whole blood. Receptors originate from an adult who was a healthcare worker with PCR-confirmed SARS-CoV-2 infection or an uninfected control (not recorded which).

This clonotype was recorded at least ten times. The V call is TRBV24-1, the J call TRBJ2-1; 12 bases agree with TRBD2. This CDR3 is 17 amino acids long. Germline V CDR1 and CDR2: KGHDR, SFDVKD. Trimming took 1 base from V and 7 from J; bases not matched to a gene: 7. CDR3 amino acids: CATSDFTRLAGVNEQFF. The DNA of the CDR3 is TGTGCCACCAGTGATTTTACACGACTAGCGGGAGTGAATGAGCAGTTCTTC.

This clonotype was counted at least ten times. This chain connects TRBV15 to TRBJ2-7; 8 nucleotides match TRBD2. This CDR3 region has 13 residues. Trimming at V came to 3 bases and at J to 6 bases, leaving 4 bases not matched to a gene. The germline gives CDR1 LNHNV, CDR2 YYDKDF (reference sequence). The DNA of the CDR3 is TGTGCCACCAGCAGCGAGGCGGGGGGCGAGCAGTACTTC. This gives the protein CATSSEAGGEQYF. Drawing the rest from reference TRBV15 and TRBJ2-7, the complete variable domain is DAMVIQNPRYQVTQFGKPVTLSCSQTLNHNVMYWYQQKSSQAPKLLFHYYDKDFNNEADTPDNFQSRRPNTSFCFLDIRSPGLGDTAMYLCATSSEAGGEQYFGPGTRLTVT.

This clonotype has only a few counts. The chain employs TRBV6-2 or TRBV6-3 and TRBJ2-7; D may be TRBD1 or TRBD2 (5 bases each). The CDR3 is 13 amino acids. CDR1 and CDR2 (germline): MNHEY, SVGEGT. Between the trimmed V and J ends, which lost 8 bases and 11 bases, there was a span of 22 bases. The CDR3 protein is CASGGGFRAWEYF. The CDR3 DNA follows: TGTGCCAGCGGAGGCGGATTCAGGGCCTGGGAGTACTTC.

The table lists this clonotype with a few counts. The V call is TRBV5-4, the J call TRBJ2-7; D possibly corresponds to TRBD2 (6 bases). V lost 0 bases and J 7 bases, leaving 14 bases between the germline ends. Germline V gene lookup returns CDR1 SGHNT and CDR2 YYREEE (reference sequence). The CDR3 consists of 14 residues. The CDR3 here is CASSLGTTPREQYF. CDR3 in DNA: TGTGCCAGCAGCTTGGGGACTACCCCCCGGGAGCAGTACTTC.

This clonotype was seen many times. The chain recombines TRBV7-6 with TRBJ1-6; no clear D gene. The CDR3 covers 18 residues. CDR1 SGHVS and CDR2 FNYEAQ come from the germline V gene. Trimming cost V 3 bases and J 0 bases, with 15 bases left between them. The CDR3 DNA reads TGTGCCAGCAGCTTGATGGGAAGGACGGGCTCCTATAATTCACCCCTCCACTTT. It encodes CASSLMGRTGSYNSPLHF.

The chain recombines TRBV5-1 with TRBJ2-7; the match to TRBD1 covers 7 bases. Trimming at V came to 4 bases and at J to 7 bases, leaving 11 bases not matched to a gene. CDR1 and CDR2 from the germline V gene are SGHRS and YFSETQ. The CDR3 totals 14 residues. The CDR3 reads CASSLPGDSGEQYF. The CDR3, as DNA: TGCGCCAGCAGCCTCCCCGGGGACAGTGGGGAGCAGTACTTC.

This clonotype was recorded many times. J is TRBJ2-2 and V is TRBV5-1; TRBD2 matches at 11 bases. Germline assignment: CDR1 SGHRS and CDR2 YFSETQ. The CDR3 loop spans 16 amino acids. J gave up 7 bases and V 1 base, and 6 bases lay outside the gene matches. The CDR3 spells CASSLTTSGGSGELFF. In DNA, the CDR3 is TGCGCCAGCAGCTTGACTACTAGCGGGGGAAGCGGGGAGCTGTTTTTT.

The rearrangement uses TRBV7-9 and TRBJ2-7; weak D call: TRBD1 (5 bases). This CDR3 is 14 amino acids long. Germline CDR1 reads SEHNR; CDR2 reads FQNEAQ (reference sequence). Trimming shortened V by 3 bases and J by 6 bases, and 15 bases separated the two germline ends. CDR3 sequence reads: CASSFSWTIGEQYF. CDR3 nucleotides: TGTGCCAGCAGCTTCTCCTGGACAATCGGCGAGCAGTACTTC.

This clonotype was seen a few times. This sequence joins TRBV7-2 and TRBJ2-5; 9 nucleotides match TRBD1. J lost 9 bases, V lost 5 bases, and 13 bases had no gene match. The CDR3 extends over 15 amino acids. Germline CDR1 SGHTA, CDR2 FQGNSA. The CDR3 is CASSPFPGQGAAQYF. CDR3 nucleotides: TGTGCCAGCAGCCCCTTCCCGGGACAGGGAGCGGCCCAGTACTTC.

This clonotype came up a few times. The rearrangement links TRBV9 to TRBJ2-1; D is perhaps TRBD2 (5 bases). Looked up from germline, CDR1 is SGDLS and CDR2 is YYNGEE. Trimming shortened V by 3 bases and J by 4 bases, and 5 bases separated the two germline ends. This CDR3 region has 12 residues. The chain's CDR3 is CASSAGYNEQFF. The CDR3 DNA sequence: TGTGCCAGCAGCGCGGGGTACAATGAGCAGTTCTTC.

This clonotype was seen a handful of times. J is TRBJ1-4 and V is TRBV6-6; the D gene is possibly TRBD1 (5 bases). CDR3 length: 15 residues. Germline values: CDR1 MNHNY, CDR2 SVGAGI (reference sequence). V lost 0 bases, J lost 8 bases, and 13 bases lay in between. The DNA for the CDR3 is TGTGCCAGCAGTTACTCGATTGGGGCCGGGGAAAAACTGTTTTTT. Protein: CASSYSIGAGEKLFF.

The chain uses TRBV4-3 and TRBJ2-5, with D perhaps matching TRBD1 (5 bases). This CDR3 comprises 16 residues. Trimming removed 4 bases at V and 2 bases at J, with 17 bases between. From germline, CDR1 is LGHNA and CDR2 YSLEER. CDR3 DNA sequence: TGCGCCAGCAGCCTCTTGGCTGGCAACAGGCAAGAGACCCAGTACTTC. Amino acid sequence: CASSLLAGNRQETQYF.

This clonotype was seen repeatedly, ten times or more. The V and J genes are TRBV7-9 and TRBJ1-1; D call uncertain. Germline V CDR1 and CDR2: SEHNR, FQNEAQ (reference sequence). This CDR3 is built from 12 residues. Trimming pared 3 bases from V and 5 bases from J, leaving 7 bases between. The CDR3 region is CASSFSGTEAFF. CDR3 DNA: TGTGCCAGCAGCTTCTCCGGGACTGAAGCTTTCTTT. The entire variable domain, with the rest obtained from reference TRBV7-9 and TRBJ1-1, is as follows: DTGVSQNPRHKITKRGQNVTFRCDPISEHNRLYWYRQTLGQGPEFLTYFQNEAQLEKSRLLSDRFSAERPKGSFSTLEIQRTEQGDSAMYLCASSFSGTEAFFGQGTRLTVV.

The CDR3 loop is CASSQAYSDRSYNEQFF. As DNA, the CDR3 is TGTGCCAGCAGCCAAGCATATTCTGACCGTTCCTACAATGAGCAGTTCTTC. V usage is TRBV3-1 and J usage is TRBJ2-1; D gene ambiguous. The CDR3 is 17 residues long. Germline V CDR1 and CDR2: LGHDT, YNNKEL (reference sequence). The germline V and J ends were trimmed by 1 base and 1 base, with 14 bases remaining between them.

This clonotype was recorded at least ten times. The chain links TRBV20-1 to TRBJ2-1, with 8 positions matching TRBD1. Trimming took 3 bases from V and 4 from J; bases not matched to a gene: 2. Germline values: CDR1 DFQATT, CDR2 SNEGSKA (reference sequence). The CDR3 extends over 13 amino acids. CDR3 in DNA: TGCAGTGCTAGGACAGGGGAATACAATGAGCAGTTCTTC. Its protein product is CSARTGEYNEQFF.

The V and J genes are TRBV7-9 and TRBJ2-3; the match to TRBD2 covers 7 bases. This CDR3 spans 15 amino acids. V dropped 4 bases and J dropped 0; count of bases not matched to a gene: 4. Germline values: CDR1 SEHNR, CDR2 FQNEAQ (reference sequence). CDR3 residues: CASSSSGLSTDTQYF. The CDR3 DNA follows: TGTGCCAGCAGCTCATCGGGACTAAGCACAGATACGCAGTATTTT.

The CDR3 nucleotides read TGTGCCAGCAGTTTATTCGTCGGGGAAGGCTACGAGCAGTACTTC. Residues: CASSLFVGEGYEQYF. The chain recombines TRBV27 with TRBJ2-7, with a tentative D call TRBD2 (5 bases). The germline V gene has CDR1 MNHEY and CDR2 SMNVEV (reference sequence). The CDR3 sequence is 15 residues long. Trimming took 1 base from V and 3 from J, leaving 13 bases between them.

The chain is built from TRBV7-6 and TRBJ1-3; D gene ambiguous. The germline gives CDR1 SGHVS, CDR2 FNYEAQ. The CDR3 runs to 14 residues. V was pared by 3 bases and J by 6 bases, with 12 bases between. The CDR3, as DNA: TGTGCCAGCAGCTTTTTAGGTTTGGAAAACACCATATATTTT. Its protein is CASSFLGLENTIYF.

This clonotype was seen many times. The chain couples TRBV5-1 to TRBJ1-4; TRBD1 is a possible D gene (6 bases). The length of the CDR3 is 16 residues. Deletions cut 1 base from V and 5 bases from J, with 15 bases between. Germline CDR1 reads SGHRS; CDR2 reads YFSETQ. In nucleotides, the CDR3 is TGCGCCAGCAGCTTGAATCAGGGACACCAGAATGAAAAACTGTTTTTT. Protein product: CASSLNQGHQNEKLFF.

The rearrangement uses TRBV20-1 and TRBJ2-1; 12 nucleotides match TRBD2. The V and J ends lost 0 bases and 7 bases, in that order; junction bases with no gene match: 4. The CDR3 totals 15 residues. Per germline, CDR1 DFQATT and CDR2 SNEGSKA (reference sequence). CDR3 protein: CSARESLAGGNEQFF. The DNA of the CDR3 is TGCAGTGCTAGAGAATCACTAGCGGGAGGAAATGAGCAGTTCTTC.

This clonotype was detected ten times or more. J is TRBJ2-1 and V is TRBV5-1; possible D gene TRBD1, 6 bases. The CDR3 is 15 amino acids. CDR1 SGHRS and CDR2 YFSETQ come from the germline V gene. V was shortened by 4 bases and J by 2 bases, with 13 bases between the two germline ends. CDR3 DNA: TGCGCCAGCAGCACAGGACAGCTAACCTACAATGAGCAGTTCTTC. It yields the protein CASSTGQLTYNEQFF.

The chain carries TRBV30 and TRBJ1-1; weak D call: TRBD1 (5 bases). The V gene lost 1 base and the J gene lost 7 bases, with 10 bases spanning the gap. CDR1 is GTSNPN, CDR2 SVGIG, per germline (reference sequence). The CDR3 is made up of 12 amino acids. CDR3 coding DNA: TGTGCCTGGAGTGGCTCCAGGGTTGAAGCTTTCTTT. As protein: CAWSGSRVEAFF. Using reference TRBV30 and TRBJ1-1 for the parts outside the CDR3, the full variable domain is SQTIHQWPATLVQPVGSPLSLECTVEGTSNPNLYWYRQAAGRGLQLLFYSVGIGQISSEVPQNLSASRPQDRQFILSSKKLLLSDSGFYLCAWSGSRVEAFFGQGTRLTVV.

This clonotype was detected ten times or more. This rearrangement joins TRBV7-2 to TRBJ2-3; D is uncertain. V shed 5 bases and J shed 2 bases, with 11 bases lying between them. Germline CDR1 is SGHTA and CDR2 is FQGNSA. CDR3 size: 14 residues. CDR3 DNA sequence: TGTGCCAGCAGCCCGGCCCACTCCACAGATACGCAGTATTTT. Its protein is CASSPAHSTDTQYF.

There are many counts of this clonotype. V is TRBV24-1 and J is TRBJ2-1; 7 positions match TRBD2. Germline V lookup: CDR1 KGHDR, CDR2 SFDVKD. This CDR3 region has 15 residues. J lost 0 bases, V lost 5 bases, and 3 bases had no gene match. The CDR3 protein is CATSGLADSYNEQFF. The CDR3 DNA is TGTGCCACCAGTGGGCTAGCGGACTCCTACAATGAGCAGTTCTTC.

This clonotype was counted between two and nine times. This CDR3 reads CASSGTSGSSYEQYF. Written as DNA, the CDR3 is TGTGCCAGCAGCGGGACTAGCGGTAGCTCCTACGAGCAGTACTTC. This chain links TRBV5-4 with TRBJ2-7; TRBD2 matches 11 bases. V lost 4 bases and J lost 0; bases outside the gene matches: 3. The CDR3 is 15 residues long. Germline V gene sequence: CDR1 SGHNT, CDR2 YYREEE (reference sequence).

This clonotype was detected only a few times. This rearrangement joins TRBV2 to TRBJ1-6; TRBD1 agrees at 7 bases. Per germline, CDR1 SNHLY and CDR2 FYNNEI. The CDR3 contains 15 residues. The trim removed 6 bases at V and 5 bases at J, leaving 7 bases unmatched. The CDR3 here is CASRDGTGDNSPLHF. The CDR3 coding sequence is TGTGCCAGCAGAGACGGTACAGGGGATAATTCACCCCTCCACTTT. Full variable domain (outside the CDR3, taken from reference TRBV2 and TRBJ1-6): EPEVTQTPSHQVTQMGQEVILRCVPISNHLYFYWYRQILGQKVEFLVSFYNNEISEKSEIFDDQFSVERPDGSNFTLKIRSTKLEDSAMYFCASRDGTGDNSPLHFGNGTRLTVT.

The J gene is TRBJ2-3, the V gene TRBV5-1, with TRBD1 matching 8 bases. Germline V gene sequence: CDR1 SGHRS, CDR2 YFSETQ. The CDR3 totals 14 residues. With 6 bases clipped from V and 1 base from J, the junction kept 4 bases outside the gene matches. In DNA, the CDR3 is TGCGCCAGCACTGAGACAGGGGGCACAGATACGCAGTATTTT. It codes for CASTETGGTDTQYF.

This clonotype came up many times. The genes are TRBV5-1 and TRBJ2-3; 12 bases match TRBD2. CDR1 SGHRS and CDR2 YFSETQ come from the germline V gene. This CDR3 is built from 16 residues. V was pared by 3 bases and J by 2 bases, with 4 bases of the junction left unmatched. CDR3 sequence reads: CASSWASGGDTDTQYF. The CDR3 DNA reads TGCGCCAGCAGCTGGGCTAGCGGGGGGGACACAGATACGCAGTATTTT. Complete variable domain (other parts from reference TRBV5-1 and TRBJ2-3): KAGVTQTPRYLIKTRGQQVTLSCSPISGHRSVSWYQQTPGQGLQFLFEYFSETQRNKGNFPGRFSGRQFSNSRSEMNVSTLELGDSALYLCASSWASGGDTDTQYFGPGTRLTVL.

This clonotype was seen repeatedly, ten times or more. This sequence joins TRBV5-1 and TRBJ1-4; TRBD1 matches 11 bases. Germline V lookup: CDR1 SGHRS, CDR2 YFSETQ. V shed 2 bases and J 7 bases; nucleotides not matched to a gene: 4. The CDR3 has 15 amino acids. In nucleotides, the CDR3 is TGCGCCAGCAGCTTACTGGGACAGGGGGTTGAAAAACTGTTTTTT. The encoded protein is CASSLLGQGVEKLFF.

This clonotype was recorded at least ten times. The J gene is TRBJ2-7, the V gene TRBV10-3; TRBD1 might be the D (6 bases). V was pared by 0 bases and J by 7 bases, with 16 bases between. The CDR3 runs to 15 residues. Germline-derived CDR1 and CDR2 are ENHRY and SYGVKD. The CDR3 sequence is CAISESSGGVGEQYF. CDR3 sequence (DNA): TGTGCCATCAGTGAGTCGTCTGGGGGCGTCGGGGAGCAGTACTTC.

The chain has TRBV11-2 and TRBJ2-1, with TRBD2 identical over 8 bases. In germline, CDR1 is SGHAT, CDR2 FQNNGV. The CDR3 sequence is 14 residues long. V lost 5 bases to trimming and J lost 7 bases; unmatched junction nucleotides: 7. CDR3 amino acids: CASSASGSRNEQFF. The CDR3 DNA reads TGTGCCAGCAGCGCGAGCGGGAGCAGGAATGAGCAGTTCTTC.

In this sample, this clonotype turned up a few times. V is TRBV12-3 or TRBV12-4 and J is TRBJ1-5; TRBD1 matches 7 bases. CDR3 size: 12 residues. The J segment lost 5 bases and the V segment lost 7 bases, leaving 2 bases of the junction unmatched. CDR3 in amino acids: CASTRGDQPQHF. In DNA, the CDR3 is TGTGCCAGCACCAGGGGGGATCAGCCCCAGCATTTT.